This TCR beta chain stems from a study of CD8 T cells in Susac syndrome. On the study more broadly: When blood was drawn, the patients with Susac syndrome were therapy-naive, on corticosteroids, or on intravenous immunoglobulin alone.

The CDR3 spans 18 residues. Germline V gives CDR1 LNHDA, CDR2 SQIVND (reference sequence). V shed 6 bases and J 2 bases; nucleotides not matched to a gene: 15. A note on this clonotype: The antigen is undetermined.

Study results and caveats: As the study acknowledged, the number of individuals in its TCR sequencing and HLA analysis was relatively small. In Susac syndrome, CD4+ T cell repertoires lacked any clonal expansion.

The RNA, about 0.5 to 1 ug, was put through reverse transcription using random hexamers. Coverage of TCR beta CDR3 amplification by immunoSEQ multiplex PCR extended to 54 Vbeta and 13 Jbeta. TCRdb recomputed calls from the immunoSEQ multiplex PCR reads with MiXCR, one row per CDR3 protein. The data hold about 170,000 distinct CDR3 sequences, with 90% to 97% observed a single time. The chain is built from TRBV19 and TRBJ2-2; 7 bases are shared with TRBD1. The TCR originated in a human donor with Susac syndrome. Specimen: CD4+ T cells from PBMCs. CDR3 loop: CASSGLTGSLINTGELFF. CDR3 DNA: TGTGCCAGTAGCGGACTGACAGGGTCCCTAATTAACACCGGGGAGCTGTTTTTT. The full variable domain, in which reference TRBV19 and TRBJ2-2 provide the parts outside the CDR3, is DGGITQSPKYLFRKEGQNVTLSCEQNLNHDAMYWYRQDPGQGLRLIYYSQIVNDFQKGDIAEGYSVSREKKESFPLTVTSAQKNPTAFYLCASSGLTGSLINTGELFFGEGSRLTVL.